This TCR beta chain was documented in a study of Graves' ophthalmopathy and Graves' hyperthyroidism. Study-wide context: Absence of ophthalmopathy within 18 months of follow-up defined stable hyperthyroidism.

Findings of the study overall: It was with 65% to 71% sensitivity and around 72% specificity that the model predicted ophthalmopathy progression. Blood contained most expanded thyroid clonotypes exceeding 0.001 frequency.

As to this clonotype: Its antigen is undetermined.

TCR beta CDR3 amplification used RNA transcripts. HTBI primers were used in a first-round RT-PCR, which preceded a second-round multiplex PCR. TCRdb independently ran MiXCR on the multiplex PCR reads; one entry per CDR3 protein. The sample holds a few hundred thousand distinct CDR3 sequences, roughly 40% seen once. Germline trimming cut 2 bases from V and 9 bases from J; bases unmatched to any gene: 6. This CDR3 comprises 15 residues. Germline V gene lookup returns CDR1 DFQATT and CDR2 SNEGSKA (reference sequence). Material for sequencing was peripheral blood or thyroid tissue (not recorded which). This chain joins TRBV20-1 and TRBJ2-5; TRBD2 matches 16 bases. This clonotype was sampled from an adult man with Graves' hyperthyroidism. CDR3 in amino acids: CSARLGLAGGPAQYF. The DNA of the CDR3 is TGCAGTGCTAGATTGGGACTAGCGGGAGGGCCGGCCCAGTACTTC.